This passage covers 32 T cell receptor beta chains from one sample sequenced in a study of blood T cells in healthy people across ages. It was with a sample-barcoded 5' primer and a J-beta primer mix that a second PCR of about 6 to 12 cycles was run. TCRdb used MiXCR to reprocess the 5' RACE reads, holding one entry per CDR3 protein. The table shows 1.5 million to 2 million distinct CDR3 sequences, with roughly 52% occurring only once. The specimen was blood. These receptors were obtained from a woman in her thirties or forties in good health.

This chain joins TRBV12-3 or TRBV12-4 and TRBJ1-1, with 10 bases that match TRBD1. Trimming removed 5 bases from V and 7 bases from J; junction bases left unmatched: 1. CDR3 size: 12 residues. CDR3 DNA: TGTGCCAGCAGTCGGGACAGGGGTGAAGCTTTCTTT. It yields the protein CASSRDRGEAFF.

V usage is TRBV12-5 and J usage is TRBJ2-1; tentatively, D is TRBD1 or TRBD2 (5 bases each). The V end lost 6 bases, the J end lost 9 bases, and 24 bases lay between the germline ends. The length of the CDR3 is 16 residues. Germline values: CDR1 LGHNT, CDR2 FRNRAP. The chain's CDR3 is CASGQNIGGNVGEQFF. CDR3 nucleotides: TGTGCTAGTGGCCAAAACATTGGGGGAAACGTCGGTGAGCAGTTCTTC.

The chain recombines TRBV7-2 with TRBJ2-1; 14 bases are shared with TRBD2. This CDR3 contains 19 residues. With V trimmed by 2 bases and J by 5 bases, 11 bases remained unmatched. The germline CDR1 and CDR2 sequences are SGHTA and FQGNSA. For the CDR3, the DNA is TGTGCCAGCAGCTTATTCAACCTGAGGACTAGCGGGGGGAACAATGAGCAGTTCTTC. It codes for CASSLFNLRTSGGNNEQFF.

The J gene is TRBJ2-6, the V gene TRBV7-9; no clear D gene. V dropped 2 bases and J dropped 3 bases, with 14 bases sitting between them. Germline V CDR1 and CDR2: SEHNR, FQNEAQ (reference sequence). The CDR3 is made up of 17 amino acids. The CDR3 sequence is CASSLNLVESGANVLTF. DNA for the CDR3: TGTGCCAGCAGCTTAAACCTGGTCGAGAGTGGGGCCAACGTCCTGACTTTC.

The CDR3 nucleotides read TGTGCCAGCAGCTTAGCGCTCAGCCATTATAATTCACCCCTCCACTTT. Amino acids: CASSLALSHYNSPLHF. The chain recombines TRBV7-2 with TRBJ1-6, with D unresolved. Germline V gene data show CDR1 as SGHTA and CDR2 as FQGNSA. Trimming removed 0 bases at V and 4 bases at J, with 10 bases between. This CDR3 region has 16 residues.

Concerning this clonotype itself: One end of the junction varies from germline; a read error may be responsible. V is TRBV20-1 and J is TRBJ1-6; no firm D call. Germline lookup yields CDR1 DFQATT and CDR2 SNEGSKA (reference sequence). The CDR3 loop spans 16 amino acids. The CDR3 region is CSARAGTSSYNSPLHF. The CDR3 coding sequence is TGCAGTGCTAGGGCCGGCACAAGCTCCTATAATTCGCCCCTCCACTTT.

This clonotype appeared a few times. The CDR3 DNA reads as TGTGCCAGCAGCTTGGGGGGAAAAGGGGCTCAGGCTGAGCAGTTCTTC. Protein: CASSLGGKGAQAEQFF. The chain combines TRBV7-9 with TRBJ2-1, with D perhaps TRBD2 (6 bases). Trimming stripped 3 bases from V and 9 bases from J, with 21 bases between. In germline, CDR1 is SEHNR, CDR2 FQNEAQ (reference sequence). The length of the CDR3 is 16 residues.

This chain links TRBV7-9 with TRBJ1-6; possible D gene TRBD1, 5 bases. The CDR3 contains 18 residues. CDR1 is SEHNR, CDR2 FQNEAQ, per germline (reference sequence). V was trimmed by 5 bases and J by 0 bases, leaving 17 bases between them. CDR3 in amino acids: CASSDQGALLSYNSPLHF. The CDR3, as DNA: TGTGCCAGCAGCGATCAGGGCGCTCTCCTCTCCTATAATTCACCCCTCCACTTT.

V usage is TRBV7-6 and J usage is TRBJ2-4; 9 nucleotides line up with TRBD1. Matching the DNA end better, TRBJ2-7 makes the J call doubtful. The CDR3 has 15 amino acids. Germline V lookup: CDR1 SGHVS, CDR2 FNYEAQ. The CDR3 is CASSSTVDRGHEQYF. CDR3 coding DNA: TGTGCCAGCAGCTCGACGGTGGACAGGGGACACGAGCAGTACTTC.

This chain connects TRBV27 to TRBJ2-3; D call uncertain. The ends were cut back, 2 bases at V and 0 bases at J, with 18 bases in the middle. There are 18 residues in the CDR3. CDR1 MNHEY and CDR2 SMNVEV come from the germline V gene (reference sequence). Here the CDR3 DNA reads TGTGCCAGCAGTTTAGTGGGTACGGTACCTAGAAGCACAGATACGCAGTATTTT. Translating gives CASSLVGTVPRSTDTQYF.

The rearrangement joins TRBV7-2 to TRBJ2-1; 10 bases fit TRBD2. CDR3 size: 18 residues. Trimming took 0 bases from V and 8 from J; bases not matched to a gene: 13. From germline, CDR1 is SGHTA and CDR2 FQGNSA. The CDR3 DNA follows: TGTGCCAGCAGCTTAGCGGGGTTGAGGACTAGCGGTTTGCATGAGCAGTTCTTC. Translating gives CASSLAGLRTSGLHEQFF.

The rearrangement uses TRBV9 and TRBJ2-1; D is ambiguous. Germline CDR1 SGDLS, CDR2 YYNGEE. V was pared by 2 bases and J by 6 bases, with 15 bases between. The CDR3 has 15 residues. CDR3 coding DNA: TGTGCCAGCAGCGTCGCCTTTAGGCAGGCCAATGAGCAGTTCTTC. Amino acids: CASSVAFRQANEQFF.

The chain recombines TRBV7-2 with TRBJ2-3; maybe TRBD2 (6 bases). Germline CDR1 is SGHTA and CDR2 is FQGNSA. V shed 6 bases and J shed 4 bases, with 14 bases lying between them. This CDR3 is 14 amino acids long. CDR3 nucleotide sequence: TGTGCCAGCAGTCTGCTTAGCGGAGCAGATACGCAGTATTTT. Amino acids: CASSLLSGADTQYF.

V usage is TRBV28 and J usage is TRBJ2-6; 9 nucleotides align to TRBD1. The CDR3 extends over 17 amino acids. The V segment lost 3 bases and the J segment 3 bases; nucleotides outside the gene matches: 6. Germline V gives CDR1 MDHEN, CDR2 SYDVKM. The CDR3 is CASSFYRGLFGANVLTF. The CDR3 DNA sequence: TGTGCCAGCAGTTTTTACAGGGGGCTTTTTGGGGCCAACGTCCTGACTTTC.

V is TRBV3-1 and J is TRBJ2-3; D gene ambiguous. Germline loops: CDR1 LGHDT, CDR2 YNNKEL (reference sequence). With 2 bases removed from V and 4 bases from J, the gap between germline ends came to 7 bases. The CDR3 has 13 residues. CDR3 nucleotides: TGTGCCAGCAGCCAAAACAACGCAGATACGCAGTATTTT. Translating it yields CASSQNNADTQYF.

This rearrangement joins TRBV24-1 to TRBJ2-3; D uncertain. The CDR3 totals 14 residues. V gave up 5 bases and J gave up 2 bases, with 10 bases separating them. The germline gives CDR1 KGHDR, CDR2 SFDVKD. The CDR3 is CATSGEQPTDTQYF. DNA of the CDR3: TGTGCCACCAGTGGAGAGCAGCCCACAGATACGCAGTATTTT.

The chain joins TRBV20-1 to TRBJ1-4; D not resolved. This CDR3 spans 15 amino acids. V lost 3 bases to trimming and J lost 0 bases, with 11 bases between them. The V gene's germline CDR1 is DFQATT and CDR2 SNEGSKA (reference sequence). The CDR3 spells CSASGEPPTNEKLFF. CDR3 DNA sequence: TGCAGTGCTAGTGGCGAGCCTCCAACTAATGAAAAACTGTTTTTT.

In this sample, this clonotype turned up a few times. This sequence joins TRBV10-3 and TRBJ1-2; no definite D call. Germline-derived CDR1 and CDR2 are ENHRY and SYGVKD. Deletions cut 3 bases from V and 0 bases from J, with 8 bases between. This CDR3 is 14 amino acids long. CDR3 bases: TGTGCCATCAGTGATACACTGACTAACTATGGCTACACCTTC. It codes for CAISDTLTNYGYTF.

The chain employs TRBV6-1 and TRBJ2-7; 9 positions match TRBD1. CDR3 size: 17 residues. Germline CDR1 is MNHNS and CDR2 is SASEGT. V shed 9 bases and J 4 bases; nucleotides not matched to a gene: 19. CDR3 sequence: CASMTGTGYSSAYEQYF. The CDR3 bases are TGTGCCAGTATGACGGGGACAGGGTACTCTTCGGCTTACGAGCAGTACTTC.

V is TRBV10-2 and J is TRBJ2-7, with unresolved D. The length of the CDR3 is 15 residues. Trimming pared 3 bases from V and 1 base from J, leaving 13 bases between. Germline V gene lookup returns CDR1 WSHSY and CDR2 SAAADI. The chain's CDR3 is CASSDAEYPSYEQYF. The CDR3 DNA sequence: TGCGCCAGCAGTGATGCGGAGTATCCTTCCTACGAGCAGTACTTC.

There are a few counts of this clonotype. The chain combines TRBV24-1 with TRBJ2-6; 7 nucleotides agree with TRBD1. Trimming removed 4 bases from V and 0 bases from J; junction bases left unmatched: 8. The germline gives CDR1 KGHDR, CDR2 SFDVKD. The CDR3 length is 18 residues. CDR3 amino acids: CATSDVRDRSSGANVLTF. The CDR3 region has the DNA TGTGCCACCAGTGACGTCCGGGACAGAAGCTCTGGGGCCAACGTCCTGACTTTC.

This clonotype was found a few times. This chain joins TRBV28 and TRBJ1-2; no definite D call. Germline V CDR1 and CDR2: MDHEN, SYDVKM. The CDR3 consists of 12 residues. V gave up 3 bases and J gave up 8 bases, with 10 bases separating them. CDR3 bases: TGTGCCAGCAGTTTGACGGTTCCGGGCTACACCTTC. Encoded protein: CASSLTVPGYTF.

This clonotype was found once. V usage is TRBV5-1 and J usage is TRBJ2-5; 7 bases match TRBD1. Germline V gene data show CDR1 as SGHRS and CDR2 as YFSETQ. The CDR3 extends over 15 amino acids. The V and J ends lost 4 bases and 11 bases, in that order; junction bases with no gene match: 17. The CDR3 region is CASSATGTEYNEQYF. CDR3 bases: TGCGCCAGCAGCGCCACCGGGACAGAGTACAATGAGCAGTACTTC.

This rearrangement joins TRBV7-3 to TRBJ2-1; D gene unclear. Germline V CDR1 and CDR2: SGHTA, FQGTGA. The V end lost 4 bases, the J end lost 6 bases, and 13 bases lay between the germline ends. The CDR3 is made up of 14 amino acids. The CDR3 nucleotides read TGTGCCAGCAGCTCGACTGAGTCTCCCAATGAGCAGTTCTTC. Its protein is CASSSTESPNEQFF.

The table lists this clonotype with a few counts. This rearrangement joins TRBV7-2 to TRBJ2-5; 9 bases match TRBD2. Germline trimming cut 1 base from V and 7 bases from J; bases unmatched to any gene: 13. The germline CDR1 and CDR2 sequences are SGHTA and FQGNSA. The CDR3 contains 17 residues. For the CDR3, the DNA is TGTGCCAGCAGCTTAGTACTAGCGGGTCCAATGGGTGGGACCCAGTACTTC. Its translation: CASSLVLAGPMGGTQYF.

The chain uses TRBV7-9 and TRBJ2-5; 7 nucleotides agree with TRBD2. This CDR3 has 17 residues. The ends lost 5 bases at V and 4 bases at J; junction bases unmatched: 16. The V gene's germline CDR1 is SEHNR and CDR2 FQNEAQ (reference sequence). CDR3 bases: TGTGCCAGCAGCCCTCGGACTGGCGGGGGTCTATTAGAGACCCAGTACTTC. It translates to CASSPRTGGGLLETQYF.

This clonotype occurred a few times. This chain connects TRBV11-1 to TRBJ2-3; 7 nucleotides line up with TRBD1. V trimming: 5 bases; J trimming: 2 bases; junction bases outside the gene matches: 13. Germline V gene lookup returns CDR1 SGHAT and CDR2 FQDESV (reference sequence). The CDR3 length is 17 residues. CDR3 region: CASSRTLRGPITDTQYF. The CDR3 bases are TGTGCCAGCAGCCGGACCTTGAGGGGGCCTATCACAGATACGCAGTATTTT.

This clonotype was counted ten times or more. The rearrangement uses TRBV4-2 and TRBJ2-3; 8 nucleotides agree with TRBD1. V lost 3 bases and J lost 1; bases outside the gene matches: 3. The CDR3 is 15 amino acids. Germline CDR1 is LGHNA and CDR2 is YNFKEQ. The DNA for the CDR3 is TGTGCCAGCAGCCAGGGACAGGCCGGCACAGATACGCAGTATTTT. Translated: CASSQGQAGTDTQYF.

J is TRBJ2-5 and V is TRBV12-3 or TRBV12-4; 9 nucleotides align to TRBD2. J was trimmed by 4 bases and V by 6 bases; bases with no gene match: 12. CDR3 size: 16 residues. CDR3 in amino acids: CASSDTASGVVETQYF. The CDR3 DNA reads as TGTGCCAGCAGCGATACGGCTAGCGGGGTGGTAGAGACCCAGTACTTC.

The chain is built from TRBV4-3 and TRBJ2-1, with D maybe TRBD1 (5 bases). The CDR3 is 17 amino acids. Germline CDR1 is LGHNA and CDR2 is YSLEER. The ends were cut back, 0 bases at V and 3 bases at J, with 15 bases in the middle. This CDR3 is CASSQDAAGSYYNEQFF. CDR3 bases: TGCGCCAGCAGCCAAGATGCGGCAGGGTCGTACTACAATGAGCAGTTCTTC.

J is TRBJ2-1 and V is TRBV7-2; 8 bases match TRBD1. Per germline, CDR1 SGHTA and CDR2 FQGNSA. This CDR3 spans 15 amino acids. Trimming took 1 base from V and 8 from J; bases not matched to a gene: 7. The CDR3 region is CASSLGQGARDEQFF. The CDR3 bases are TGTGCCAGCAGCTTAGGGCAGGGGGCGCGCGATGAGCAGTTCTTC. The whole variable domain, remainder taken from reference TRBV7-2 and TRBJ2-1, is GAGVSQSPSNKVTEKGKDVELRCDPISGHTALYWYRQSLGQGLEFLIYFQGNSAPDKSGLPSDRFSAERTGGSVSTLTIQRTQQEDSAVYLCASSLGQGARDEQFFGPGTRLTVL.

This clonotype has a handful of counts. This chain uses TRBV7-2 with TRBJ2-7; D is undetermined. Per the germline V gene, CDR1 is SGHTA and CDR2 is FQGNSA. The V end lost 2 bases, the J end lost 0 bases, and 11 bases lay between the germline ends. The CDR3 length is 15 residues. The CDR3 nucleotides read TGTGCCAGCAGCTTACCGGATAGCAGCTCCTACGAGCAGTACTTC. Translated, it gives CASSLPDSSSYEQYF.